This T cell receptor beta chain was recovered during a study of T cell responses to AZD1222 COVID-19 vaccine. Assay: immunoSEQ multiplex PCR; the TCRdb copy retains only in-frame clones and omits some. The sample lists about 93,000 clones; around 85% were seen once. Regarding the study as a whole: The study found Spike-specific TCR breadth and depth rose after two AZD1222 doses. The span of vaccine-associated CD4 TCRs extended across spike, with dominance at 160-218 and 743-854. Targets within unmutated variant regions were reportedly found for nearly half of spike-specific TCRs.

Points on this clone: The target antigen is unknown.

The receptor comes from an adult in good health. The sequenced sample was peripheral blood, obtained on day 0 of AZD1222 vaccination.

The CDR3 DNA reads TGTGCCAGCAGCCCGACAGCCCCCGGTGATGGGGAAGCTTTCTTT. It yields the protein CASSPTAPGDGEAFF. The rearrangement joins TRBV28 to TRBJ1-1, with D possibly matching TRBD1 (5 bases). Germline CDR1 reads MDHEN; CDR2 reads SYDVKM. V dropped 6 bases and J dropped 8 bases, with 22 bases sitting between them. The CDR3 totals 15 residues.